The rows below give T cell receptor beta chains drawn from one sample of a study of T-cell memory formation after mild COVID-19. Via MiXCR, TCRdb re-called the 5' RACE reads, giving one row per CDR3 protein. The sample has roughly 250,000 distinct CDR3 sequences, about a sixth seen once. The sample comprised PBMCs or a T cell subset sorted from them (not recorded which). The source is a man between 18 and 35 years old who had mild COVID-19 (a few samples of this study predate the infection). Cell type and time point are not known. Each CDR3 is given with its conserved first and last residue. The D gene is left open where the match is weak. Some rows mark clone size as missing; the rest say once, few, many or name a class of expanded clone.

TRBJ1-4 TRBV9 few TRBD1 CASSPNGQGWEKLFF TGTGCCAGCAGCCCCAACGGACAGGGCTGGGAAAAACTGTTTTTT
TRBJ1-2 TRBV5-1 many - CASSLSGSNNGYTF TGCGCCAGCAGCTTGTCGGGAAGCAATAATGGCTACACCTTC
TRBJ1-2 TRBV28 - TRBD1 CASSRMPGGGYGYTF TGTGCCAGCAGTCGCATGCCAGGGGGCGGCTATGGCTACACCTTC
TRBJ1-2 TRBV5-1 - - CASSSSPTRPGYTF TGCGCCAGCAGCTCCAGCCCGACCCGCCCTGGCTACACCTTC
TRBJ2-3 TRBV7-2 - TRBD2 CASSVSSGGPDTQYF TGTGCCAGCAGCGTTTCTAGCGGGGGGCCAGATACGCAGTATTTT
TRBJ2-7 TRBV3-1 - TRBD1 CASSPRRTGTNEQYF TGTGCCAGCAGCCCGCGAAGGACAGGGACGAACGAGCAGTACTTC
TRBJ1-2 TRBV28 few TRBD1 CASTWTGGDGYTF TGTGCCAGCACCTGGACAGGGGGCGATGGCTACACCTTC
TRBJ1-5 TRBV12-3/TRBV12-4 - - CASSLPGLVNQPQHF TGTGCCAGCAGTTTACCAGGGCTTGTCAATCAGCCCCAGCATTTT
TRBJ1-2 TRBV18 many - CASSPGVGRRDYGYTF TGTGCCAGCTCACCAGGGGTTGGCAGAAGAGACTATGGCTACACCTTC
TRBJ1-6 TRBV28 many TRBD1 CASRGQGRSPLHF TGTGCCAGCAGAGGACAGGGGAGATCACCCCTCCACTTT
TRBJ1-4 TRBV7-9 few - CASSPDSEKLFF TGTGCCAGCAGCCCAGACAGCGAAAAACTGTTTTTT
TRBJ2-7 TRBV7-2 once - CASSSPIRSYEQYF TGTGCCAGCAGCTCCCCAATCAGGTCCTACGAGCAGTACTTC
TRBJ2-5 TRBV20-1 few TRBD2 CSARRLAGGLGETQYF TGCAGTGCTAGAAGACTAGCGGGGGGCTTAGGAGAGACCCAGTACTTC
TRBJ1-2 TRBV7-2 - - CASSATRDSSYGYTF TGTGCCAGCAGCGCCACCAGGGATTCCTCTTATGGCTACACCTTC
TRBJ1-1 TRBV5-1 - - CASTWTDLNTEAFF TGCGCCAGCACCTGGACAGATCTGAACACTGAAGCTTTCTTT
TRBJ1-4 TRBV7-8 few - CASSFWGPNEKLFF TGTGCCAGCAGCTTTTGGGGTCCTAATGAAAAACTGTTTTTT
TRBJ2-1 TRBV20-1 - - CSARVNEQFF TGCAGTGCTCGAGTGAATGAGCAGTTCTTC
TRBJ1-5 TRBV7-8 - - CASSGVGGQTQHF TGTGCCAGCAGCGGGGTCGGGGGCCAGACCCAGCATTTT
TRBJ2-3 TRBV14 - - CASRRNRDGDTQYF TGTGCCAGCAGGAGGAACAGGGACGGGGATACGCAGTATTTT
TRBJ1-3 TRBV7-2 - - CASSVSSSGNTIYF TGTGCCAGCAGCGTGTCGAGCTCTGGAAACACCATATATTTT
TRBJ1-1 TRBV29-1 - - CSVATNTEAFF TGCAGCGTTGCAACGAACACTGAAGCTTTCTTT
TRBJ1-1 TRBV5-1 - - CASSPESVVNTEAFF TGCGCCAGCAGCCCCGAATCCGTGGTGAACACTGAAGCTTTCTTT
TRBJ2-2 TRBV4-3 many TRBD2 CASSQERGRSGLAVTGELFF TGCGCCAGCAGCCAAGAAAGGGGACGGTCGGGACTAGCAGTTACCGGGGAGCTGTTTTTT
TRBJ1-2 TRBV5-1 - - CASSLAAGGRGYTF TGCGCCAGCAGCTTGGCCGCCGGGGGAAGGGGCTACACCTTC
TRBJ1-4 TRBV7-9 - - CASSSGAGKLFF TGTGCCAGCAGTTCGGGGGCGGGGAAACTGTTTTTT